The next 13 T cell receptor beta chains were all read from a single sample in a study of blood T cell repertoires in COVID-19. Sequencing was performed with immunoSEQ multiplex PCR; in TCRdb, only in-frame clones are kept and a portion is missing. This table holds under 350,000 clones, 80% to 90% found once. Source material: PBMCs or T cells enriched from blood (not recorded which). These receptors all come from a man under 40 who had recovered from COVID-19.

This chain connects TRBV7-2 to TRBJ2-1; TRBD1 aligns across 9 bases. The germline V gene has CDR1 SGHTA and CDR2 FQGNSA. CDR3 length: 14 amino acids. J gave up 5 bases and V 5 bases, and 4 bases lay outside the gene matches. The CDR3 nucleotides read TGTGCCAGCAGCGGGGGACAGGGCCACAATGAGCAGTTCTTC. This codes for CASSGGQGHNEQFF.

This chain uses TRBV28 with TRBJ1-5, with TRBD1 matching over 9 bases. Germline V gene lookup returns CDR1 MDHEN and CDR2 SYDVKM. This CDR3 comprises 15 residues. V shed 4 bases, J shed 5 bases, and the junction held 6 bases outside the gene matches. The CDR3: CASSSPGTGHQPQHF. The CDR3 bases are TGTGCCAGCAGTTCACCCGGGACAGGGCATCAGCCCCAGCATTTT.

The J gene is TRBJ1-5, the V gene TRBV21-1; whether TRBD1, the table's D call, matches the DNA was not checked. TRBV21-1 is recorded as a pseudogene. The CDR3 consists of 17 residues. CDR3 residues: CASSSGQGRYSNQPQHF. The CDR3 nucleotides are TGTGCCAGCAGCAGCGGACAGGGACGATATAGCAATCAGCCCCAGCATTTT.

The J gene is TRBJ1-1, the V gene TRBV11-2, with 7 bases identical to TRBD1. Per germline, CDR1 SGHAT and CDR2 FQNNGV. V was clipped by 4 bases and J by 3 bases; unmatched bases: 2. The CDR3 is 13 residues long. The CDR3 sequence: CASSSQGYTEAFF. DNA for the CDR3: TGTGCCAGCAGCTCACAGGGGTACACTGAAGCTTTCTTT.

The chain recombines TRBV6-5 with TRBJ2-3, with 8 positions matching TRBD2. The V gene end was trimmed by 8 bases and the J gene end by 1 base; junction bases not matched to a gene: 8. Germline values: CDR1 MNHEY, CDR2 SVGAGI. The CDR3 has 15 amino acids. The CDR3 loop reads CASGLLADGTDTQYF. The CDR3 coding sequence is TGTGCCAGCGGACTACTAGCGGACGGCACAGATACGCAGTATTTT.

The genes are TRBV20-1 and TRBJ2-1; possible D gene TRBD2, 7 bases. V dropped 3 bases and J dropped 2 bases, with 14 bases sitting between them. The CDR3 has 15 amino acids. Germline CDR1 DFQATT, CDR2 SNEGSKA (reference sequence). The CDR3 DNA is TGCAGTGCTAGTCGTACGGGGGGCCCCTACAATGAGCAGTTCTTC. It is translated as CSASRTGGPYNEQFF.

The V and J genes are TRBV11-2 and TRBJ1-2; 9 nucleotides match TRBD1. CDR1 is SGHAT, CDR2 FQNNGV, per germline. The CDR3 consists of 15 residues. V trimming: 6 bases; J trimming: 4 bases; junction bases outside the gene matches: 9. The CDR3 nucleotides read TGTGCCAGCAGTCTGCCGGGACAGGGACCCTATGGCTACACCTTC. It codes for CASSLPGQGPYGYTF.

The chain links TRBV6-1 to TRBJ2-3; D remains unclear. Trimming stripped 2 bases from V and 0 bases from J, with 9 bases between. The CDR3 length is 15 residues. Germline V gives CDR1 MNHNS, CDR2 SASEGT. The CDR3 DNA sequence: TGTGCCAGCAGTGAATACATAGCTAGCACAGATACGCAGTATTTT. The encoded protein is CASSEYIASTDTQYF.

Notes on this clone: At the DNA level, this CDR3 is encoded by other sequences in the same sample as well. The chain uses TRBV24-1 and TRBJ1-2; TRBD1 matches 9 bases. The CDR3 contains 14 residues. From germline, CDR1 is KGHDR and CDR2 SFDVKD. V lost 2 bases, J lost 7 bases, and 4 bases stayed unmatched. CDR3 in amino acids: CATSDSTGGGGYTF. CDR3 DNA: TGTGCCACCAGTGATTCGACAGGGGGAGGTGGCTACACCTTC.

In DNA form, the CDR3 reads TGTGCCAGTACCGGGACAGGGATATTTCTCACCGGGGAGCTGTTTTTT. Translated, it gives CASTGTGIFLTGELFF. The rearrangement uses TRBV19 and TRBJ2-2; 9 nucleotides match TRBD1. The trim removed 7 bases at V and 4 bases at J, leaving 10 bases unmatched. The CDR3 length is 16 residues. The V gene's germline CDR1 is LNHDA and CDR2 SQIVND (reference sequence). Looking up the rest from reference TRBV19 and TRBJ2-2 gives the full variable domain: DGGITQSPKYLFRKEGQNVTLSCEQNLNHDAMYWYRQDPGQGLRLIYYSQIVNDFQKGDIAEGYSVSREKKESFPLTVTSAQKNPTAFYLCASTGTGIFLTGELFFGEGSRLTVL.

This sequence joins TRBV9 and TRBJ1-3, with 8 bases aligning to TRBD1. Trimming at V came to 7 bases and at J to 0 bases, leaving 6 bases not matched to a gene. Germline V gene lookup returns CDR1 SGDLS and CDR2 YYNGEE. The CDR3 runs to 15 residues. The CDR3: CASGEDRVSGNTIYF. The CDR3 DNA sequence: TGTGCCAGCGGAGAGGACAGGGTCTCTGGAAACACCATATATTTT.

The CDR3 DNA is TGTGCCAGCAGCTTGGACAGGGAGGGGACCCAGTACTTC. This gives the protein CASSLDREGTQYF. The J gene is TRBJ2-5, the V gene TRBV5-4, with TRBD2 as a possible D gene (7 bases). Germline values: CDR1 SGHNT, CDR2 YYREEE (reference sequence). The CDR3 contains 13 residues. Trimming left V 0 bases short and J 7 bases short, with 10 bases between.

The CDR3 sequence: CAWTYRPFGYGYTF. The CDR3 region has the DNA TGTGCCTGGACCTACAGGCCCTTTGGCTATGGCTACACCTTC. The chain links TRBV30 to TRBJ1-2, with TRBD1 as a possible D gene (5 bases). V gave up 4 bases and J gave up 4 bases, with 16 bases separating them. Germline CDR1 is GTSNPN and CDR2 is SVGIG (reference sequence). The CDR3 extends over 14 amino acids.